Listed below are T cell receptor beta chains from one sample, sequenced in a study of blood T cells in healthy people across ages. TCRdb fed the 5' RACE reads into MiXCR, producing one record per CDR3 protein. The sample holds fewer than 900,000 distinct CDR3 sequences, approximately 35% seen once. Sequencing was performed on blood. The receptors shown here come from a man between 18 and 29 years old in good health. Each CDR3 is given with its conserved first and last residue. A D gene is named only where the DNA matches it firmly. Some rows have no size entry. The others give once, few or many, or a class for an expanded clone.

J | D | V | length | size | CDR3 | DNA
TRBJ1-5 | TRBD1 | TRBV5-1 | 16 | - | CASSLAGTGGLQPQHF | TGCGCCAGCAGCTTAGCCGGGACAGGGGGCCTACAGCCCCAGCATTTT
TRBJ2-1 | TRBD1 | TRBV12-3/TRBV12-4 | 16 | - | CASSVRQGSSYNEQFF | TGTGCCAGCAGTGTAAGACAGGGGAGCTCCTACAATGAGCAGTTCTTC
TRBJ2-2 | TRBD2 | TRBV9 | 16 | few | CASSVGGTSDTGELFF | TGTGCCAGCAGCGTAGGGGGGACTAGCGACACCGGGGAGCTGTTTTTT
TRBJ2-2 | TRBD2 | TRBV4-2 | 21 | - | CASSQVAVPSGGAWGTGELFF | TGTGCCAGCAGCCAAGTAGCAGTCCCTAGCGGGGGGGCCTGGGGCACCGGGGAGCTGTTTTTT
TRBJ2-3 | - | TRBV5-1 | 16 | few | CASSLAGTVNTDTQYF | TGCGCCAGCAGCTTGGCCGGGACCGTCAACACAGATACGCAGTATTTT
TRBJ2-3 | - | TRBV5-1 | 16 | - | CASSGLQGSPGESQYF | TGCGCCAGCAGCGGCCTACAGGGATCCCCGGGGGAGTCGCAGTATTTT
TRBJ1-1 | TRBD1 | TRBV6-2/TRBV6-3 | 13 | - | CASSGGQGSEAFF | TGTGCCAGCAGTGGGGGACAGGGTTCTGAAGCTTTCTTT
TRBJ1-4 | - | TRBV20-1 | 13 | once | CSARDEGRVKLFF | TGCAGTGCTAGAGATGAAGGGAGGGTGAAACTGTTTTTT
TRBJ1-1 | - | TRBV29-1 | 12 | few | CSAGRENTEAFF | TGCAGCGCTGGCAGGGAGAACACTGAAGCTTTCTTT
TRBJ2-5 | - | TRBV6-2/TRBV6-3 | 12 | - | CASSYSRGERYF | TGTGCCAGCAGTTATAGCAGGGGTGAGCGGTACTTC
TRBJ1-1 | - | TRBV20-1 | 13 | - | CSARQNRNTEAFF | TGCAGTGCTAGACAGAACAGGAACACTGAAGCTTTCTTT
TRBJ2-3 | TRBD2 | TRBV4-1 | 18 | few | CASSQEVVLAGSTDTQYF | TGCGCCAGCAGCCAAGAGGTGGTACTAGCGGGAAGCACAGATACGCAGTATTTT
TRBJ2-1 | - | TRBV4-1 | 13 | few | CASSQEGRDLQFF | TGCGCCAGCAGCCAAGAGGGCCGGGACTTGCAGTTCTTC
TRBJ2-7 | TRBD2 | TRBV12-3/TRBV12-4 | 18 | many | CASSRPTSGGAPYNEQYF | TGTGCCAGCAGCCGCCCGACTAGCGGGGGGGCCCCCTACAATGAGCAGTACTTC
TRBJ2-5 | - | TRBV4-2 | 15 | - | CASSQEGILGEAQYF | TGTGCCAGCAGCCAAGAAGGGATTCTGGGGGAGGCCCAGTACTTC
TRBJ1-2 | - | TRBV10-3 | 13 | - | CAISDGGPYGYTF | TGTGCCATCAGTGATGGGGGACCCTACGGCTACACCTTC
TRBJ2-4 | TRBD1 | TRBV5-1 | 14 | few | CASSGGQGLSIQYF | TGCGCCAGCAGCGGAGGACAGGGGTTGAGCATTCAGTACTTC
TRBJ2-5 | TRBD2 | TRBV7-2 | 14 | - | CASSFGLVTETQYF | TGTGCCAGCAGCTTTGGACTAGTCACAGAGACCCAGTACTTC
TRBJ2-1 | - | TRBV7-9 | 11 | - | CASARGNEQFF | TGTGCCAGCGCGAGGGGGAATGAGCAGTTCTTC
TRBJ2-1 | TRBD1 | TRBV10-3 | 14 | many | CASPGTGGHNEQFF | TGTGCCAGCCCCGGGACAGGGGGGCACAATGAGCAGTTCTTC
TRBJ2-3 | TRBD2 | TRBV7-2 | 13 | few | CASTPERGHTQYF | TGTGCCAGCACCCCGGAGCGGGGTCATACGCAGTATTTT
TRBJ2-7 | - | TRBV5-5 | 15 | - | CASSPDLGHPYEQYF | TGTGCCAGCAGCCCAGATTTAGGACACCCCTACGAGCAGTACTTC
TRBJ1-1 | - | TRBV18 | 13 | - | CASSPGELTEAFF | TGTGCCAGCTCACCGGGGGAGCTGACTGAAGCTTTCTTT
TRBJ2-7 | - | TRBV4-3 | 15 | - | CASSQGPGASYEQYF | TGCGCCAGCAGCCAAGGCCCAGGGGCGAGCTACGAGCAGTACTTC
TRBJ2-7 | - | TRBV3-1 | 15 | - | CASSQQDRSYNEQYF | TGTGCCAGCAGCCAACAAGACAGGTCCTACAATGAGCAGTACTTC
TRBJ2-4 | - | TRBV10-3 | 14 | - | CAISESLAGSDQYF | TGTGCCATCAGTGAGTCGCTAGCAGGCAGTGATCAGTACTTC
TRBJ2-5 | - | TRBV13 | 14 | - | CASSGKMGEETQYF | TGTGCCAGCAGTGGGAAAATGGGGGAAGAGACCCAGTACTTC